This is a list of T cell receptor beta chains from one sample in a study of ipilimumab plus nivolumab after autologous stem cell transplantation. TCRdb keeps only in-frame clones here, not all; method: immunoSEQ multiplex PCR. This table holds 17,000 or so clones, over 60% found once. The sample consisted of PBMCs, taken in a trial of ipilimumab plus nivolumab as post-transplant consolidation. These receptors were collected from a male donor with diffuse large B-cell lymphoma. Each CDR3 is given with its conserved first and last residue. The order of the fields is J gene, clone size, V gene, D gene, CDR3 DNA, CDR3 protein. D genes are given only for firm matches. Part of the rows lack a size; the others show once, few, many or a class for expanded clones.

j_call: TRBJ2-7
clone_size: NA
v_call: TRBV27
d_call: NA
cdr3_nt: TGTGCCAGCAGTATTTCAGTGAGGGACGAGCAGTACTTC
cdr3_aa: CASSISVRDEQYF

j_call: TRBJ2-7
clone_size: NA
v_call: TRBV5-4
d_call: NA
cdr3_nt: TGTGCCAGCAGCCTGGGCGGGATCCTCTACGAGCAGTACTTC
cdr3_aa: CASSLGGILYEQYF

j_call: TRBJ2-2
clone_size: NA
v_call: TRBV27
d_call: TRBD2
cdr3_nt: TGTGCCAGCAGCCCCCAAGGACTAGCGGGAGGGGCCGGGGAGCTGTTTTTT
cdr3_aa: CASSPQGLAGGAGELFF

j_call: TRBJ2-3
clone_size: NA
v_call: TRBV19
d_call: NA
cdr3_nt: TGTGCCAGTACCTCGGGGGAAGTGGGAGGAGGTACGCAGTATTTT
cdr3_aa: CASTSGEVGGGTQYF

j_call: TRBJ2-7
clone_size: NA
v_call: TRBV4-1
d_call: TRBD1
cdr3_nt: TGCGCCAGCAGCCAAGGGGTCGGGACAGTCTACGAGCAGTACTTC
cdr3_aa: CASSQGVGTVYEQYF

j_call: TRBJ2-3
clone_size: NA
v_call: TRBV14
d_call: TRBD2
cdr3_nt: TGTGCCAGCAGCCGACTAGCGGGGGGCACAGATACGCAGTATTTT
cdr3_aa: CASSRLAGGTDTQYF

j_call: TRBJ1-2
clone_size: NA
v_call: TRBV14
d_call: TRBD1
cdr3_nt: TGTGCCAGCAGCCACGGACAGGGAACGCAGGGCTACACCTTC
cdr3_aa: CASSHGQGTQGYTF

j_call: TRBJ1-6
clone_size: large
v_call: TRBV4-1
d_call: NA
cdr3_nt: TGCGCCAGCACCTGGGATTTTAATTCACCCCTCCACTTT
cdr3_aa: CASTWDFNSPLHF

j_call: TRBJ1-1
clone_size: NA
v_call: TRBV7-8
d_call: TRBD1
cdr3_nt: TGTGCCAGCAGCTTACGTCGAGACAGGGCCACTGAAGCTTTCTTT
cdr3_aa: CASSLRRDRATEAFF

j_call: TRBJ2-5
clone_size: NA
v_call: TRBV7-9
d_call: NA
cdr3_nt: TGTGCCAGCAGCTTAGTTGGGGGAGCGGGAGAGACCCAGTACTTC
cdr3_aa: CASSLVGGAGETQYF

j_call: TRBJ1-1
clone_size: NA
v_call: TRBV18
d_call: NA
cdr3_nt: TGTGCCAGCTCCGGGACACGGAACACTGAAGCTTTCTTT
cdr3_aa: CASSGTRNTEAFF

j_call: TRBJ2-7
clone_size: NA
v_call: TRBV10-3
d_call: NA
cdr3_nt: TGTGCCATCGGTTACGGCGACGAGCAGTACTTC
cdr3_aa: CAIGYGDEQYF

j_call: TRBJ2-1
clone_size: NA
v_call: TRBV9
d_call: NA
cdr3_nt: TGTGCCAGCAGCGTCTCGGGTACGGTAGCCTACAATGAGCAGTTCTTC
cdr3_aa: CASSVSGTVAYNEQFF

j_call: TRBJ1-1
clone_size: NA
v_call: TRBV5-1
d_call: NA
cdr3_nt: TGCGCCAGCAGATATAACGGGGGCACATCGAACACTGAAGCTTTCTTT
cdr3_aa: CASRYNGGTSNTEAFF

j_call: TRBJ1-3
clone_size: NA
v_call: TRBV6-5
d_call: NA
cdr3_nt: TGTGCCAGCAGTTCCCCACACCGCTCTGGAAACACCATATATTTT
cdr3_aa: CASSSPHRSGNTIYF

j_call: TRBJ1-5
clone_size: NA
v_call: TRBV28
d_call: NA
cdr3_nt: TGTGCCAGCAGTCCGATTGTTGGGGGTGGCAATCAGCCCCAGCATTTT
cdr3_aa: CASSPIVGGGNQPQHF

j_call: TRBJ2-7
clone_size: NA
v_call: TRBV7-9
d_call: NA
cdr3_nt: TGTGCCAGCAGCTTAAGCAGATCTTACGAGCAGTACTTC
cdr3_aa: CASSLSRSYEQYF

j_call: TRBJ1-2
clone_size: NA
v_call: TRBV7-2
d_call: NA
cdr3_nt: TGTGCCAGCAGGGCAGGGTTGGGATACGGCTACACCTTC
cdr3_aa: CASRAGLGYGYTF

j_call: TRBJ2-3
clone_size: NA
v_call: TRBV2
d_call: NA
cdr3_nt: TGTGCCAGCAGAGACACGTTACGCACAGATACGCAGTATTTT
cdr3_aa: CASRDTLRTDTQYF

j_call: TRBJ1-3
clone_size: NA
v_call: TRBV11-2
d_call: NA
cdr3_nt: TGTGCCAGCAGCTTAGGGGGGGGGACGAGTGGAAACACCATATATTTT
cdr3_aa: CASSLGGGTSGNTIYF

j_call: TRBJ1-4
clone_size: NA
v_call: TRBV4-1
d_call: NA
cdr3_nt: TGCGCCAGCAGCCAAGATTGGACAACTAATGAAAAACTGTTTTTT
cdr3_aa: CASSQDWTTNEKLFF

j_call: TRBJ2-2
clone_size: NA
v_call: TRBV7-3
d_call: NA
cdr3_nt: TGTGCCAGCAGCTTACCCCCTGGGGGAAGGACCGGGGAGCTGTTTTTT
cdr3_aa: CASSLPPGGRTGELFF

j_call: TRBJ1-1
clone_size: NA
v_call: TRBV5-4
d_call: NA
cdr3_nt: TGTGCCAGCAGCTTGACAGGGAACACTGAAGCTTTCTTT
cdr3_aa: CASSLTGNTEAFF

j_call: TRBJ2-1
clone_size: once
v_call: TRBV4-2
d_call: TRBD2
cdr3_nt: TGTGCCAGCAGCCAAGATGGGACTAGCTCCTACAATGAGCAGTTCTTC
cdr3_aa: CASSQDGTSSYNEQFF

j_call: TRBJ1-1
clone_size: NA
v_call: TRBV11-2
d_call: NA
cdr3_nt: TGTGCCAGCAGCTTATTGGGACTCTCAGGGACTGAAGCTTTCTTT
cdr3_aa: CASSLLGLSGTEAFF

j_call: TRBJ2-5
clone_size: NA
v_call: TRBV2
d_call: TRBD2
cdr3_nt: TGTGCCAGCAGTGAGGGACTAGCGGGCCTCCAAGAGACCCAGTACTTC
cdr3_aa: CASSEGLAGLQETQYF

j_call: TRBJ2-5
clone_size: NA
v_call: TRBV11-3
d_call: TRBD1
cdr3_nt: TGTGCCAGCAGCATTCACAGGGGGCAAGAGACCCAGTACTTC
cdr3_aa: CASSIHRGQETQYF

j_call: TRBJ1-2
clone_size: NA
v_call: TRBV4-1
d_call: NA
cdr3_nt: TGCGCCAGCAGCCAAGGAGGGGTAAGGGATGGCTACACCTTC
cdr3_aa: CASSQGGVRDGYTF

j_call: TRBJ2-7
clone_size: NA
v_call: TRBV7-9
d_call: NA
cdr3_nt: TGTGCCAGCAGCTTCGGAGGCCTCCTTATGGAGCAGTACTTC
cdr3_aa: CASSFGGLLMEQYF

j_call: TRBJ1-1
clone_size: NA
v_call: TRBV9
d_call: TRBD1
cdr3_nt: TGTGCCAGCAGCGCCACAGGGGTGGTTACTGAAGCTTTCTTT
cdr3_aa: CASSATGVVTEAFF

j_call: TRBJ2-5
clone_size: NA
v_call: TRBV30
d_call: NA
cdr3_nt: TGTGCCTGGAGTGTAAACAGCCAAGAGACCCAGTACTTC
cdr3_aa: CAWSVNSQETQYF

j_call: TRBJ2-5
clone_size: NA
v_call: TRBV30
d_call: TRBD1
cdr3_nt: TGTGCCTGGAGTGTCTACACCGGGACAGGGGGCGGTGAGACCCAGTACTTC
cdr3_aa: CAWSVYTGTGGGETQYF

j_call: TRBJ1-1
clone_size: many
v_call: TRBV25-1
d_call: NA
cdr3_nt: TGTGCCAGCAGGGCTGACGGGCGGGGCGAAGCTTTCTTT
cdr3_aa: CASRADGRGEAFF

j_call: TRBJ2-1
clone_size: NA
v_call: TRBV10-3
d_call: TRBD2
cdr3_nt: TGTGCCATCAGTGAGCCGGGACTAGCGGGAAGGAATGAGCAGTTCTTC
cdr3_aa: CAISEPGLAGRNEQFF

j_call: TRBJ2-7
clone_size: NA
v_call: TRBV6-1
d_call: NA
cdr3_nt: TGTGCCAGCAGTGAAGGATGGCGGGCCGAGCAGTACTTC
cdr3_aa: CASSEGWRAEQYF

j_call: TRBJ2-3
clone_size: NA
v_call: TRBV4-2
d_call: NA
cdr3_nt: TGTGCCAGCAGCCGGGTGGGGGACCAAAGCACAGATACGCAGTATTTT
cdr3_aa: CASSRVGDQSTDTQYF

j_call: TRBJ1-1
clone_size: NA
v_call: TRBV30
d_call: NA
cdr3_nt: TGTGCCTGGAGCTGGGCCAGGAACACTGAAGCTTTCTTT
cdr3_aa: CAWSWARNTEAFF

j_call: TRBJ2-5
clone_size: NA
v_call: TRBV5-1
d_call: TRBD2
cdr3_nt: TGCGCCAGCAGCTTGCGACGGACTAGCGGGGGACAAGAGACCCAGTACTTC
cdr3_aa: CASSLRRTSGGQETQYF

j_call: TRBJ1-5
clone_size: NA
v_call: TRBV10-2
d_call: NA
cdr3_nt: TGCGCCAGCACCCCCGACAAATTATATCAGCCCCAGCATTTT
cdr3_aa: CASTPDKLYQPQHF

j_call: TRBJ2-3
clone_size: NA
v_call: TRBV9
d_call: NA
cdr3_nt: TGTGCCAGCAGCGTGAGACAGGCTAGCACAGATACGCAGTATTTT
cdr3_aa: CASSVRQASTDTQYF